These T cell receptor beta chains were read from a single sample in a study of PD-1 blockade in classical Hodgkin lymphoma. Clones were sequenced by immunoSEQ multiplex PCR, and TCRdb holds only the in-frame ones, with some missing. The sample lists tens of thousands of clones; about four fifths were seen once. The material sequenced was peripheral blood mononuclear cells (PBMCs), taken before the second cycle of nivolumab. Receptor source: a human donor with classical Hodgkin lymphoma. CDR3s include the opening cysteine and the closing phenylalanine or tryptophan. Each record gives: D gene, J gene, clone size, V gene, CDR3 DNA, CDR3 protein. D genes are given only for firm matches. A clone size is listed for some rows: how often the clone was seen (once, few, many), or a class if it is expanded.

>TRBD1|TRBJ2-3|-|TRBV14
TGTGCCAGCAGCCTCCTGCTAGGGGGCCTCACAGATACGCAGTATTTT
CASSLLLGGLTDTQYF
>-|TRBJ1-6|-|TRBV18
TGTGCCAGCTCACCTGTACAGAATTCACCCCTCCACTTT
CASSPVQNSPLHF
>-|TRBJ1-1|-|TRBV30
TGTGCCTGGAAGGGCGGACAGCGCCCTGAAGCTTTCTTT
CAWKGGQRPEAFF
>TRBD1|TRBJ2-3|-|TRBV18
TGTGCCAGCTCACCCGGGGGACAGGGGATGGATACGCAGTATTTT
CASSPGGQGMDTQYF
>TRBD1|TRBJ1-5|-|TRBV2
TGTGCCAGCAGGGGACAGGGTGGTCAGCCCCAGCATTTT
CASRGQGGQPQHF
>-|TRBJ1-2|-|TRBV29-1
TGCAGCGTTGCGACAGTGGGCGGCTACACCTTC
CSVATVGGYTF
>TRBD2|TRBJ2-1|-|TRBV6-1
TGTGCCAGCAGCCCGGGACTAGCGGGGGGGAATGAGCAGTTCTTC
CASSPGLAGGNEQFF
>TRBD1|TRBJ1-5|-|TRBV27
TGTGCCAGCAGTTTATTCGGGACAGGGGGTCAGCCCCAGCATTTT
CASSLFGTGGQPQHF
>-|TRBJ1-2|-|TRBV6-5
TGTGCCAGCAGTTACGGGCATGGCTACACCTTC
CASSYGHGYTF
>-|TRBJ2-2|-|TRBV6-1
TGTGCCAGCAGTGAAGGGAGGACTTGGACCGGGGAGCTGTTTTTT
CASSEGRTWTGELFF
>-|TRBJ1-5|-|TRBV6-9
TGTGCCAGCAGTTACTTGCTGAATCAGCCCCAGCATTTT
CASSYLLNQPQHF
>TRBD2|TRBJ2-1|-|TRBV5-4
TGTGCCAGCAGCACGGGGGTTCTAGCGGGAGTGTACAATGAGCAGTTCTTC
CASSTGVLAGVYNEQFF
>TRBD1|TRBJ2-5|-|TRBV11-2
TGTGCCAGCAGCTTAGGACAGGGGACCCCCCAAGAGACCCAGTACTTC
CASSLGQGTPQETQYF
>TRBD1|TRBJ2-5|-|TRBV7-2
TGTGCCAGCAGCTTAATTCCGGGACAGGGGGCTTTCATGGAGACCCAGTACTTC
CASSLIPGQGAFMETQYF
>-|TRBJ1-1|-|TRBV28
TGTGCCAGCAGGTCGGGGGGAGGGACTGAAGCTTTCTTT
CASRSGGGTEAFF
>-|TRBJ2-6|-|TRBV19
TGTGCCAGTAGTGGAGTCAACTCTGGGGCCAACGTCCTGACTTTC
CASSGVNSGANVLTF
>-|TRBJ2-3|-|TRBV2
TGTGCCAGCAGTGAAGGGGGGGGGCCCCCAGATACGCAGTATTTT
CASSEGGGPPDTQYF
>TRBD1|TRBJ1-1|hyperexpanded|TRBV5-4
TGTGCCAGCAGCCCCGGGACAGGGGGGTTAAACACTGAAGCTTTCTTT
CASSPGTGGLNTEAFF
>-|TRBJ1-1|-|TRBV6-5
TGTGCCAGCACTCACGGCTCTGAAGCTTTCTTT
CASTHGSEAFF
>-|TRBJ1-1|-|TRBV5-1
TGCGCCAGCAGCTTGGACGGCATTGGAAGCACTGAAGCTTTCTTT
CASSLDGIGSTEAFF
>-|TRBJ1-2|few|TRBV18
TGTGCCAGCTCACCACCTACAGAAAGCTATGGCTACACCTTC
CASSPPTESYGYTF
>-|TRBJ1-1|-|TRBV2
TGTGCCAGCCTTGATAACAGGAGGGTCACTGAAGCTTTCTTT
CASLDNRRVTEAFF
>TRBD2|TRBJ2-3|-|TRBV5-4
TGTGCCAGCAGCTTGTCTGCTAGCGGGAGGGCCTTCGGTGCGGGTACGCAGTATTTT
CASSLSASGRAFGAGTQYF